The 12 T cell receptor beta chains below come from one sample, sequenced in a study of blood T cell repertoires in COVID-19. Produced via immunoSEQ multiplex PCR; TCRdb's table is partial and in-frame only. The table has roughly 340,000 clones, 70% to 90% seen once; the top ten hold under 4%. The sequenced material came from peripheral blood. These receptor sequences come from a woman in her twenties or thirties with COVID-19, enrolled during active disease.

This sequence joins TRBV7-9 and TRBJ2-3; 9 positions agree with TRBD1. Germline loops: CDR1 SEHNR, CDR2 FQNEAQ (reference sequence). Losses at the gene ends were 4 bases for V and 3 bases for J; bases not matched to a gene: 5. This CDR3 contains 15 residues. CDR3 DNA: TGTGCCAGCAGCTGGACAGGGGAAGGGACAGATACGCAGTATTTT. Its protein is CASSWTGEGTDTQYF.

The J gene is TRBJ1-6, the V gene TRBV27, with D perhaps TRBD1 (6 bases). CDR1 is MNHEY and CDR2 is SMNVEV in the germline V gene (reference sequence). CDR3 length equals 14 residues. Trimming removed 3 bases from V and 7 bases from J, with 10 bases in between. CDR3 coding DNA: TGTGCCAGCAGTTTCCGGACAGTCAATTCACCCCTCCACTTT. This gives the protein CASSFRTVNSPLHF.

J is TRBJ2-1 and V is TRBV11-3; 9 bases align to TRBD1. The CDR3 is 15 amino acids. V lost 5 bases and J lost 5; bases outside the gene matches: 7. The germline gives CDR1 SGHNT, CDR2 YENEEA. The CDR3, as DNA: TGTGCCAGCAGCATCCGGGACAGGGCCCACAATGAGCAGTTCTTC. Protein product: CASSIRDRAHNEQFF.

This clone was observed a single time. CDR3 amino acids: CATQGMNEQFF. As DNA, the CDR3 is TGTGCCACCCAGGGGATGAATGAGCAGTTCTTC. The chain combines TRBV15 with TRBJ2-1; maybe TRBD1 (6 bases). Between the trimmed V and J ends, which lost 8 bases and 7 bases, there was a span of 9 bases. Germline V lookup: CDR1 LNHNV, CDR2 YYDKDF (reference sequence). This CDR3 is 11 amino acids long.

This chain connects TRBV15 to TRBJ2-6, with D unresolved. CDR3 length: 14 residues. The germline V and J ends were trimmed by 5 bases and 2 bases, with 7 bases remaining between them. Germline CDR1 LNHNV, CDR2 YYDKDF (reference sequence). In DNA, the CDR3 is TGTGCCACCAGCCTGGTAGCTGGGGCCAACGTCCTGACTTTC. Translating it yields CATSLVAGANVLTF.

The chain employs TRBV6-5 and TRBJ2-7; no firm D call. Germline CDR1 and CDR2: MNHEY and SVGAGI. The CDR3 has 15 residues. Trimming removed 2 bases at V and 3 bases at J, with 14 bases between. Written as DNA, the CDR3 is TGTGCCAGCAGTTACGGCGGAACTCTAGACTACGAGCAGTACTTC. This encodes CASSYGGTLDYEQYF.

This clone was seen more than once but under ten times. Here the CDR3 reads CATSGQGVTNEQFF. As DNA, the CDR3 is TGTGCCACCAGCGGACAGGGGGTTACCAATGAGCAGTTCTTC. The J gene is TRBJ2-1, the V gene TRBV24-1, with TRBD1 matching over 10 bases. The CDR3 is 14 residues long. With 7 bases clipped from V and 6 bases from J, the junction kept 5 bases outside the gene matches. Germline lookup yields CDR1 KGHDR and CDR2 SFDVKD.

J is TRBJ1-2 and V is TRBV7-2, with D perhaps matching TRBD1 (6 bases). The CDR3 runs to 15 residues. The germline gives CDR1 SGHTA, CDR2 FQGNSA. Trimming removed 5 bases from V and 2 bases from J, with 15 bases in between. The CDR3 DNA reads as TGTGCCAGCAGCCCCCGGACAGTTTCCAACTATGGCTACACCTTC. Translating gives CASSPRTVSNYGYTF.

The rearrangement joins TRBV4-3 to TRBJ1-5; D may be TRBD1 (5 bases). Germline lookup yields CDR1 LGHNA and CDR2 YSLEER. The length of the CDR3 is 15 residues. V lost 0 bases, J lost 8 bases, and 14 bases lay in between. In DNA form, the CDR3 reads TGCGCCAGCAGCCAAGATTTAGGGCCGGGGGAGCCCCAGCATTTT. This codes for CASSQDLGPGEPQHF.

CDR3 nucleotide sequence: TGTGCCAGCAACGGGGGGGGCTTTGGGGACACTGAAGCTTTCTTT. Translated, it gives CASNGGGFGDTEAFF. The genes are TRBV2 and TRBJ1-1; the D gene is possibly TRBD1 (6 bases). This CDR3 is 15 amino acids long. The germline V gene has CDR1 SNHLY and CDR2 FYNNEI. V lost 7 bases to trimming and J lost 3 bases, with 18 bases between them.

The genes are TRBV19 and TRBJ2-7; D perhaps matches TRBD2 (6 bases). The CDR3 runs 14 residues. V was pared by 7 bases and J by 2 bases, with 15 bases between. Germline V CDR1 and CDR2: LNHDA, SQIVND (reference sequence). This CDR3 is CASMPGLATYEQYF. In DNA, the CDR3 is TGTGCCAGTATGCCGGGACTCGCCACCTACGAGCAGTACTTC.

The gene calls are TRBV10-2 and TRBJ2-7, with D perhaps TRBD2 (6 bases). CDR1 and CDR2 from the germline V gene are WSHSY and SAAADI. The CDR3 is made up of 14 amino acids. The V and J ends lost 2 bases and 3 bases respectively, with 11 bases between them. The CDR3 here is CASSERGLLYEQYF. Written as DNA, the CDR3 is TGCGCCAGCAGTGAGAGGGGACTGCTCTACGAGCAGTACTTC.